Below are 8 T cell receptor beta chains sequenced from a single sample in a study of T cells in Graves' hyperthyroidism and ophthalmopathy (dated by TCRdb to the late 2010s). The method was multiplex PCR. These reads were obtained on an Illumina HiSeq 2000. The TCR beta CDR3 regions were amplified from RNA transcripts. A first-round RT-PCR of the TCR CDR3 used the HTBI primer set with the Qiagen OneStep RT-PCR kit. The public reads were reprocessed in TCRdb via fastp at Q25 and MiXCR, keeping in-frame beta chains. One record per CDR3 amino acid sequence lists the most common genes and DNA. Across this sample there are about 570,000 distinct CDR3 sequences, with more than 45% seen only once. The ten largest clones add up to under 20% of the sample. The sample comprised peripheral blood or thyroid tissue (not recorded which). These receptors all come from an adult woman with Graves' disease, either hyperthyroidism or ophthalmopathy (not recorded which).

The rearrangement uses TRBV29-1 and TRBJ2-2; D is undetermined. Germline CDR1 is SQVTM and CDR2 is ANQGSEA. Trimming took off 5 bases at V and 1 base at J, with 5 bases between the two ends. The CDR3 runs 12 residues. The CDR3 DNA follows: TGCAGCGTTTTCATGAACACCGGGGAGCTGTTTTTT. This codes for CSVFMNTGELFF.

This chain joins TRBV2 and TRBJ2-3, with D perhaps matching TRBD1 (6 bases). The CDR3 consists of 15 residues. Per germline, CDR1 SNHLY and CDR2 FYNNEI. V lost 4 bases and J lost 1, with 12 bases in between. CDR3 sequence: CASSVRDTGTDTQYF. CDR3 in DNA: TGTGCCAGCAGTGTAAGGGACACCGGCACAGATACGCAGTATTTT.

V is TRBV6-1 and J is TRBJ2-7; D is ambiguous. The CDR3 is made up of 13 amino acids. In germline, CDR1 is MNHNS, CDR2 SASEGT. V was cut by 6 bases and J by 5 bases, with 14 bases left in between. Here the CDR3 reads CASRPALFDEQYF. The CDR3 DNA is TGTGCCAGCAGGCCGGCGCTTTTTGACGAGCAGTACTTC.

V and J are TRBV5-6 and TRBJ1-2; a weak D match, TRBD1 (6 bases). V was pared by 0 bases and J by 5 bases, with 11 bases between. This CDR3 comprises 14 residues. Germline CDR1 is SGHDT and CDR2 is YYEEEE. This CDR3 reads CASSLAEQGYGYTF. CDR3 DNA: TGTGCCAGCAGCTTGGCGGAACAGGGTTATGGCTACACCTTC. The whole variable domain, filled in from reference TRBV5-6 and TRBJ1-2, reads DAGVTQSPTHLIKTRGQQVTLRCSPKSGHDTVSWYQQALGQGPQFIFQYYEEEERQRGNFPDRFSGHQFPNYSSELNVNALLLGDSALYLCASSLAEQGYGYTFGSGTRLTVV.

The count of this clonotype is one. At one of its ends the junction is not consistent with the germline gene, which may arise from a read error. This chain connects TRBV2 to TRBJ1-2; D gene uncertain. The CDR3 extends over 11 amino acids. Germline V gene sequence: CDR1 SNHLY, CDR2 FYNNEI. In DNA, the CDR3 is TGTGCCAGCAGTGGGAAGTATGGCTGCACCTTC. This sequence encodes CASSGKYGCTF.

This chain uses TRBV20-1 with TRBJ1-1; a possible D gene is TRBD1 (6 bases). The CDR3 runs to 12 residues. Trimming pared 5 bases from V and 5 bases from J, leaving 12 bases between. Germline V gene lookup returns CDR1 DFQATT and CDR2 SNEGSKA (reference sequence). The CDR3 sequence: CSASEGGTEAFF. Written as DNA, the CDR3 is TGCAGTGCTTCCGAGGGGGGAACTGAAGCTTTCTTT.

J is TRBJ1-2 and V is TRBV29-1, with TRBD1 identical over 7 bases. This CDR3 comprises 15 residues. J gave up 4 bases and V 1 base, and 9 bases lay outside the gene matches. Germline-derived CDR1 and CDR2 are SQVTM and ANQGSEA. Here the CDR3 reads CSVEVTGPRGYGYTF. CDR3 coding DNA: TGCAGCGTTGAAGTGACAGGGCCACGGGGCTATGGCTACACCTTC.

This clonotype was recorded a few times. The chain carries TRBV28 and TRBJ2-7; the D gene is possibly TRBD1 (5 bases). The germline CDR1 and CDR2 sequences are MDHEN and SYDVKM. The V gene lost 5 bases and the J gene lost 2 bases, with 16 bases spanning the gap. This CDR3 spans 15 amino acids. CDR3 nucleotide sequence: TGTGCCAGCAGTCTGACAGTCATTGGTACCTACGAGCAGTACTTC. Amino acids: CASSLTVIGTYEQYF.